The present entry profiles one T cell receptor beta chain with its context. The data derive from a study of PD-1 blockade in classical Hodgkin lymphoma. Time point specified: cycle 4 day 1 (C4D1), after five to seven weeks of nivolumab. All patients relapsed after autologous stem cell transplantation, and brentuximab vedotin exposure varied. Relapsed/refractory classical Hodgkin lymphoma patients had complete, partial or progressive responses. Between the trimmed V and J ends, which lost 1 base and 0 bases, there was a span of 10 bases. This CDR3 is built from 16 residues. Per germline, CDR1 SGHTA and CDR2 FQGNSA. Using immunoSEQ multiplex PCR, the repertoire was profiled, and TCRdb retains in-frame clones only, with some absent. This sample has 9,100 or so clones; 70% to 90% occur once, and the top ten carry less than 45%.

Sequencing was performed on peripheral blood mononuclear cells (PBMCs), taken before the fourth cycle of nivolumab. The source of this sequence is a human donor with classical Hodgkin lymphoma. The rearrangement uses TRBV7-2 and TRBJ2-4; no clear D gene. CDR3 sequence reads: CASSLVGRPAKNIQYF. As DNA, the CDR3 is TGTGCCAGCAGCTTAGTAGGCAGGCCAGCCAAAAACATTCAGTACTTC.